The 17 T cell receptor beta chains given below trace back to one sample, sequenced in a study of blood T cells in healthy people across ages. For the second PCR, which ran for about 6 to 12 cycles, a sample-barcoded 5' primer and a J-beta primer mix were used. A single record per CDR3 protein comes from TCRdb applying MiXCR to the 5' RACE reads. In the table there are hundreds of thousands of distinct CDR3 sequences, 45% to 55% of which are singletons. Sequencing input: blood. The source of these receptors is a man older than 75 in good health.

The J gene is TRBJ2-1, the V gene TRBV9; D call uncertain. CDR3 size: 14 residues. Between the trimmed V and J ends, which lost 0 bases and 2 bases, there was a span of 6 bases. From germline, CDR1 is SGDLS and CDR2 YYNGEE. The DNA of the CDR3 is TGTGCCAGCAGCGTAGGTGGGGCCTACAATGAGCAGTTCTTC. The encoded protein is CASSVGGAYNEQFF.

The chain carries TRBV14 and TRBJ2-3; 8 bases are a match to TRBD1. The CDR3 is 15 residues long. Germline lookup yields CDR1 SGHDN and CDR2 FVKESK. V shed 2 bases and J 2 bases; nucleotides not matched to a gene: 3. The CDR3 DNA sequence: TGTGCCAGCAGCCAACGGACAGGGACCACAGATACGCAGTATTTT. Its protein product is CASSQRTGTTDTQYF.

The chain is built from TRBV7-9 and TRBJ2-3; no definite D call. V was trimmed by 0 bases and J by 0 bases, leaving 16 bases between them. CDR3 length: 18 amino acids. In germline, CDR1 is SEHNR, CDR2 FQNEAQ (reference sequence). In DNA form, the CDR3 reads TGTGCCAGCAGCTTAGCAGCAGGCCCTGTTCCTAGCACAGATACGCAGTATTTT. This encodes CASSLAAGPVPSTDTQYF.

J is TRBJ2-1 and V is TRBV20-1, with TRBD2 matching 11 bases. The CDR3 totals 17 residues. Germline V lookup: CDR1 DFQATT, CDR2 SNEGSKA (reference sequence). The ends lost 5 bases at V and 3 bases at J; junction bases unmatched: 12. CDR3 loop: CSAHRALAGGFYNEQFF. In DNA form, the CDR3 reads TGCAGTGCTCACAGGGCTTTAGCGGGAGGGTTCTACAATGAGCAGTTCTTC.

This clonotype was counted a single time. The chain joins TRBV7-3 to TRBJ2-2, with TRBD2 matching over 7 bases. This CDR3 is built from 16 residues. CDR1 is SGHTA and CDR2 is FQGTGA in the germline V gene. The trim removed 2 bases at V and 2 bases at J, leaving 5 bases unmatched. The CDR3 bases are TGTGCCAGCAGCTTAGAAGGCGGGAGTAACACCGGGGAGCTGTTTTTT. Encoded protein: CASSLEGGSNTGELFF. The full variable domain, in which reference TRBV7-3 and TRBJ2-2 provide the parts outside the CDR3, is GAGVSQTPSNKVTEKGKYVELRCDPISGHTALYWYRQSLGQGPEFLIYFQGTGAADDSGLPNDRFFAVRPEGSVSTLKIQRTERGDSAVYLCASSLEGGSNTGELFFGEGSRLTVL.

The rearrangement joins TRBV3-1 to TRBJ2-6; D might be TRBD1 (5 bases). V lost 4 bases and J lost 1, with 17 bases in between. The CDR3 extends over 18 amino acids. Per germline, CDR1 LGHDT and CDR2 YNNKEL (reference sequence). Written as DNA, the CDR3 is TGTGCCAGCAGCCTCACTTCACAGGCGGCTTCTGGGGCCAACGTCCTGACTTTC. Translation gives CASSLTSQAASGANVLTF. Full variable domain (missing parts from reference TRBV3-1 and TRBJ2-6): DTAVSQTPKYLVTQMGNDKSIKCEQNLGHDTMYWYKQDSKKFLKIMFSYNNKELIINETVPNRFSPKSPDKAHLNLHINSLELGDSAVYFCASSLTSQAASGANVLTFGAGSRLTVL.

The V call is TRBV7-9, the J call TRBJ1-1; D is ambiguous. Trimming removed 8 bases at V and 1 base at J, with 14 bases between. Per the germline V gene, CDR1 is SEHNR and CDR2 is FQNEAQ (reference sequence). This CDR3 region has 14 residues. The CDR3 here is CASHRFEGNTEAFF. Here the CDR3 DNA reads TGTGCCAGCCACCGTTTCGAGGGGAACACTGAAGCTTTCTTT.

The V and J genes are TRBV9 and TRBJ2-1; possibly TRBD2 for D (5 bases). This CDR3 spans 16 amino acids. CDR1 is SGDLS, CDR2 YYNGEE, per germline. With 4 bases removed from V and 0 bases from J, the gap between germline ends came to 14 bases. Here the CDR3 reads CASSPSRGSSYNEQFF. The CDR3 DNA reads TGTGCCAGCAGCCCCTCCCGGGGAAGCTCCTACAATGAGCAGTTCTTC.

The chain carries TRBV3-1 and TRBJ2-1; 7 nucleotides line up with TRBD2. With 0 bases clipped from V and 5 bases from J, the junction kept 7 bases outside the gene matches. Germline V lookup: CDR1 LGHDT, CDR2 YNNKEL (reference sequence). The CDR3 has 16 residues. The CDR3 region is CASSQDLSGINNEQFF. The CDR3 DNA follows: TGTGCCAGCAGCCAAGATCTCAGCGGGATTAACAATGAGCAGTTCTTC.

The genes are TRBV29-1 and TRBJ2-3, with D maybe TRBD2 (6 bases). This CDR3 is 13 amino acids long. V was cut by 6 bases and J by 8 bases, with 18 bases left in between. Germline lookup yields CDR1 SQVTM and CDR2 ANQGSEA. The CDR3 is CSVRPGLPATQYF. CDR3 DNA sequence: TGCAGCGTGAGACCTGGACTACCAGCTACGCAGTATTTT.

Note on this clonotype: A much more abundant neighbour one base away suggests this may be a read error. This chain uses TRBV6-6 with TRBJ2-1; 9 nucleotides agree with TRBD1. With V trimmed by 10 bases and J by 4 bases, 5 bases remained unmatched. This CDR3 contains 13 residues. Germline lookup yields CDR1 MNHNY and CDR2 SVGAGI (reference sequence). The CDR3 protein is CANRGPGYNEQFF. In DNA form, the CDR3 reads TGTGCCAACAGGGGGCCAGGGTACAATGAGCAGTTCTTC.

The chain is built from TRBV4-1 and TRBJ1-1, with a weak D call TRBD1 (5 bases). Germline values: CDR1 MGHRA, CDR2 YSYEKL. Trimming cost V 4 bases and J 4 bases, with 13 bases left between them. The CDR3 extends over 14 amino acids. As DNA, the CDR3 is TGCGCCAGCAGCCGTGGACAACCGATCACTGAAGCTTTCTTT. Its protein product is CASSRGQPITEAFF.

The CDR3 nucleotides read TGCAGTGCTAGCCCAGGGGGGACCTACAATGAGCAGTTCTTC. Translated, it gives CSASPGGTYNEQFF. The V and J genes are TRBV20-1 and TRBJ2-1, with D tentatively TRBD1 (7 bases). The CDR3 runs to 14 residues. The germline gives CDR1 DFQATT, CDR2 SNEGSKA (reference sequence). The V and J ends lost 3 bases and 2 bases respectively, with 11 bases between them.

The V gene is TRBV7-9, the J gene TRBJ1-1; D is perhaps TRBD1 (6 bases). V was trimmed by 5 bases and J by 7 bases, leaving 11 bases between them. The CDR3 totals 12 residues. Germline values: CDR1 SEHNR, CDR2 FQNEAQ (reference sequence). Here the CDR3 DNA reads TGTGCCAGCAGCCCAGGGGTCTTTGAAGCTTTCTTT. Its translation is CASSPGVFEAFF.

The rearrangement joins TRBV2 to TRBJ2-5; D possibly corresponds to TRBD1 (5 bases). The germline V gene has CDR1 SNHLY and CDR2 FYNNEI. Trimming took off 3 bases at V and 2 bases at J, with 10 bases between the two ends. CDR3 length: 14 amino acids. The CDR3 DNA reads TGTGCCAGCAGTGATGGGGCAGAGCAAGAGACCCAGTACTTC. Its protein is CASSDGAEQETQYF.

This clonotype occurred a few times. V gene TRBV15 combines with J gene TRBJ1-5; TRBD1 agrees at 8 bases. Germline CDR1 and CDR2: LNHNV and YYDKDF (reference sequence). With 1 base clipped from V and 5 bases from J, the junction kept 7 bases outside the gene matches. The CDR3 length is 16 residues. The CDR3 region has the DNA TGTGCCACCAGCAGAGGTAGGACAGGGCGGGATCAGCCCCAGCATTTT. Translated: CATSRGRTGRDQPQHF. The complete variable domain, with remaining parts taken from reference TRBV15 and TRBJ1-5, reads DAMVIQNPRYQVTQFGKPVTLSCSQTLNHNVMYWYQQKSSQAPKLLFHYYDKDFNNEADTPDNFQSRRPNTSFCFLDIRSPGLGDTAMYLCATSRGRTGRDQPQHFGDGTRLSIL.

The genes are TRBV7-9 and TRBJ1-2, with D unclear. The V gene's germline CDR1 is SEHNR and CDR2 FQNEAQ (reference sequence). This CDR3 contains 13 residues. V was cut by 2 bases and J by 8 bases, with 12 bases left in between. As DNA, the CDR3 is TGTGCCAGCAGCTTATTTATTACAGAAGGCTACACCTTC. This encodes CASSLFITEGYTF.